This section outlines one T cell receptor (beta chain) sequence together with its context. The CDR3 sequence is 15 residues long. V gave up 1 base and J gave up 4 bases, with 14 bases separating them. Germline CDR1 and CDR2: GTSNPN and SVGIG (reference sequence). One entry per CDR3 protein results from TCRdb running MiXCR on the reads. The table records hundreds of thousands of distinct CDR3 sequences, about 11% of them present only once. The data were taken from a study of T cell repertoires in cytomegalovirus infection. This sequence was found in a human donor in good health (CMV status not recorded). Some clones in this sample may be carry-over from other donors' samples. This chain connects TRBV30 to TRBJ1-5; D unclear. The sample comprised PBMCs. Here the CDR3 DNA reads TGTGCCTGGAGTGGGAGGTCTTTCGGGAATCAGCCCCAGCATTTT. Amino acid sequence: CAWSGRSFGNQPQHF.